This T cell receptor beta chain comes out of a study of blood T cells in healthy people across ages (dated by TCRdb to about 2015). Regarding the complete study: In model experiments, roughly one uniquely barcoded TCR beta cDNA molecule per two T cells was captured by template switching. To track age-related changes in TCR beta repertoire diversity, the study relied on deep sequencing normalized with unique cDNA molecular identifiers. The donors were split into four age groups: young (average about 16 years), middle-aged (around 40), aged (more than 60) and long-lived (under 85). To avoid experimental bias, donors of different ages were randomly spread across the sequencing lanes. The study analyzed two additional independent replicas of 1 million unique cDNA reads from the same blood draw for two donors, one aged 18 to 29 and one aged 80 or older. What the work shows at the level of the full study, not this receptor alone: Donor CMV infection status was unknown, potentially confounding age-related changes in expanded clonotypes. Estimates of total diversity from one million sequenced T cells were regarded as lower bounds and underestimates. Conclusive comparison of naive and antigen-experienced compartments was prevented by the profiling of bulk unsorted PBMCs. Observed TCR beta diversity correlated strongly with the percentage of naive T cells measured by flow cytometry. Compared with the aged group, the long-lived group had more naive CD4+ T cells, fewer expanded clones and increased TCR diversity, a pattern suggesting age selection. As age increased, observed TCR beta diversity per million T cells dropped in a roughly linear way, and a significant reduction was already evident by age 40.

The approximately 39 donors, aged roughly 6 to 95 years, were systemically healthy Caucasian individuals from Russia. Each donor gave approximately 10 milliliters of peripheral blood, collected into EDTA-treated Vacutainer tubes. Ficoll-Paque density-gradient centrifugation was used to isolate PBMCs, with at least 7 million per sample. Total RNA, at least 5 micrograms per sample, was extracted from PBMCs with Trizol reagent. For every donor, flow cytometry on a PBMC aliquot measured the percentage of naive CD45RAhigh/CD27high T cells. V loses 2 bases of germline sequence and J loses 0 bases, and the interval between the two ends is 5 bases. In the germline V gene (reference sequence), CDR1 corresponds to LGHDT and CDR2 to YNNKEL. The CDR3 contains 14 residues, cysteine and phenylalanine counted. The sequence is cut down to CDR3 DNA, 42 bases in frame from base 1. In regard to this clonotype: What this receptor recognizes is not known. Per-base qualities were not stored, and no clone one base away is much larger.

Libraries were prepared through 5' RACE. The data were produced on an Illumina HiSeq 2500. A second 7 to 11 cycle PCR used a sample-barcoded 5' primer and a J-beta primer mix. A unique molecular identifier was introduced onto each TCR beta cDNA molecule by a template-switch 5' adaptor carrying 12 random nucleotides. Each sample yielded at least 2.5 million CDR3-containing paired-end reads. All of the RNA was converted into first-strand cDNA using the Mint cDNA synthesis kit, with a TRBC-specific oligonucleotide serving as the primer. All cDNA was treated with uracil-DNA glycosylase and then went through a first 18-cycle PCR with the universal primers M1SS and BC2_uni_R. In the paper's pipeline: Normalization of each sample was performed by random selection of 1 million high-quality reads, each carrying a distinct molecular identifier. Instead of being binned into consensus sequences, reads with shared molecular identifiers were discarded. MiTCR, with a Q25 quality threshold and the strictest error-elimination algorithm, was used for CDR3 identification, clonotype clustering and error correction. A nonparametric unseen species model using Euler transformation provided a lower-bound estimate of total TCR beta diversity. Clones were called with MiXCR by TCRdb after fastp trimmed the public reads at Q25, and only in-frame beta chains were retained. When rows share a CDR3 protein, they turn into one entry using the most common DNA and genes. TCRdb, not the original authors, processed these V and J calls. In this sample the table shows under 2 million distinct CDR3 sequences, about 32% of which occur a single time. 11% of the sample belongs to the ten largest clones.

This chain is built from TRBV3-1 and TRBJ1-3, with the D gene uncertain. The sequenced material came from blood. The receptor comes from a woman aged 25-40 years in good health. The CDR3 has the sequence CASSQLTSGNTIYF. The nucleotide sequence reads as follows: TGTGCCAGCAGCCAACTCACCTCTGGAAACACCATATATTTT.